This T cell receptor beta chain was sequenced in a study of control samples from healthy donors and cancer patients. This CDR3 is 15 amino acids long. Germline V CDR1 and CDR2: LNHDA, SQIVND (reference sequence). V dropped 4 bases and J dropped 1; count of bases not matched to a gene: 6. Clones were read by immunoSEQ multiplex PCR, and TCRdb kept only the in-frame ones, dropping some. The sample carries roughly 120,000 clones, around 87% recorded once. This clone showed up just once. Material for sequencing was PBMCs. The source is a woman aged 50 to 60 with colorectal cancer. The chain links TRBV19 to TRBJ1-1, with 7 bases matching TRBD1. For the CDR3, the DNA is TGTGCCAGTAGTACCCCAGGGACAGAGAACACTGAAGCTTTCTTT. Amino acid sequence: CASSTPGTENTEAFF. Full variable domain (rest looked up from reference TRBV19 and TRBJ1-1): DGGITQSPKYLFRKEGQNVTLSCEQNLNHDAMYWYRQDPGQGLRLIYYSQIVNDFQKGDIAEGYSVSREKKESFPLTVTSAQKNPTAFYLCASSTPGTENTEAFFGQGTRLTVV.